This T cell receptor (beta chain) was observed in a study of T cells in Graves' hyperthyroidism and ophthalmopathy (dated by TCRdb to between 2019 and 2020). Looking at the study overall: TCR V-J signatures able to tell the groups apart were searched for in a discovery cohort of approximately 95 patients, of whom over 40 had Graves' ophthalmopathy and roughly 58 had stable Graves' hyperthyroidism. Whether ophthalmopathy could be predicted prospectively was tested in an independent validation cohort made up of approximately 19 hyperthyroidism patients plus 17 patients who later progressed to ophthalmopathy. The 80 to 100 discovery patients were randomly divided into training and test sets at a 7:3 ratio. In addition, the study compared T-cell repertoires in thyroid tissue and in blood from several Graves' hyperthyroidism patients. Once sampling was done, hyperthyroidism patients were given methimazole at a starting dose of 30 mg daily, whereas ophthalmopathy patients were given high-dose intravenous methylprednisolone. The paper describes TCR Vbeta CDR3 sequencing of fewer than 150 peripheral blood samples, made up of some 42 ophthalmopathy patients, roughly 75 hyperthyroidism patients and 17 progressor patients. The full study reports these points: Sample size was not statistically predetermined, and investigators were not blinded to group allocation. In validation, the model predicted progression to ophthalmopathy a median of about 6.5 months before onset, with over 60% sensitivity and 72.22% specificity. A model built on a 13 V-J signature distinguished ophthalmopathy from stable hyperthyroidism, reaching roughly 88% sensitivity and approximately 81% specificity in cross-validation and 80%/75% in testing. Most expanded thyroid clonotypes (frequency above 0.001) were also detected in blood, a finding suggesting that blood repertoires may reflect thyroid immune responses.

The germline V gene (reference sequence) gives CDR1 as SGHNT and CDR2 as YYREEE. CDR3 length: 16 amino acids, cysteine to phenylalanine. The kept DNA is CDR3 alone, 48 bases in frame from the first base. V is cut back by 0 bases and J by 5 bases, with 9 bases in the junction unmatched. As regards this clonotype: The antigen this receptor binds is unknown. Base qualities are not at hand, and no much larger clone is one base apart.

The study excluded patients with uncontrolled infections, other autoimmune diseases, pregnancy or lactation. Diagnoses were based on clinical symptoms, serum thyroxine and TRAb, thyroid ultrasound and orbital computed tomography. Total RNA was extracted with Trizol reagent, and quality was checked on an Agilent 2100 Bioanalyzer. The TCR beta CDR3 regions were amplified from the RNA transcripts. The TCR CDR3 was subjected to a first round of RT-PCR using the HTBI primer set and the Qiagen OneStep RT-PCR kit. Libraries were constructed in a second round of multiplex PCR, after which size selection and purification were performed. Sequencing of the libraries was done on an Illumina HiSeq2000 using paired-end 100 bp reads. The original pipeline was this. SOAPnuke was used to process the raw data, removing reads that contained adapters or uncalled bases, had a mean Phred below 15, or lacked an exact match to the constant primer or identifier. COPE v1.2.5 was used to merge the high-quality paired reads, and each unique nucleotide sequence was defined as a clonotype. MiTCR v1.1 was used to align the clonotypes against IMGT TRBV, TRBD and TRBJ reference segments. The analysis included only V-J combinations with a frequency above 0.0001, which together covered 99% to 99.2% of the repertoires. A TCS score was defined as the ratio between F50 (clonal expansion) and ExV (chaos), using BLOSUM62-based TCRdist between CDR3 peptides within each V-J. Welch's t-statistics and random forest reduced around 550 V-J features to fewer than 15, which were used in a naive Bayes classifier (R e1071). Thyroid-blood repertoire similarity was quantified with the Morisita-Horn index. Using fastp at Q25 and MiXCR, TCRdb reprocessed the public reads and kept productive beta chains. Entries that share a CDR3 protein sequence are merged under the most common genes and DNA. The V and J calls and clone size come from TCRdb's table, not from the authors' own analysis. Here the sample has around 660,000 distinct CDR3 sequences; 45% occur a single time. Roughly 6.5% of the sample rests with the top ten.

Sequences were obtained from peripheral blood or thyroid tissue (not recorded which). This sequence originates from an adult man with Graves' disease, either hyperthyroidism or ophthalmopathy (not recorded which). The chain is made from TRBV5-4 and TRBJ2-5; 8 junctional bases match TRBD2. The nucleotides read TGTGCCAGCAGCTTGGAAGCCTCCGGGGGGGTGGAGACCCAGTACTTC. Its amino acids are CASSLEASGGVETQYF.